Below are 2 T cell receptor beta chains sequenced from a single sample in a study of regulatory T cells in long-lasting Graves disease. Construction of TCR beta libraries relied on iRepertoire HTBI primers and on Arm-PCR targeting CDR3 regions. TCRdb re-derived calls from the multiplex PCR reads in MiXCR, one entry per CDR3 protein. The top ten hold roughly a tenth of the sample, which has roughly 500,000 distinct CDR3 sequences, around an eighth seen once. Time point reported: newly diagnosed GD, antithyroid drugs for less than 3 months. The TCR library used RNA extracted from PBMCs. This sample was shared with a second study, whose subject was T cells in Graves' hyperthyroidism and ophthalmopathy.

The specimen was peripheral blood mononuclear cells (PBMCs), collected at new diagnosis, from a patient treated with antithyroid drugs. The receptors derive from a man aged 25 to 45 with Graves disease.

This clonotype was recorded at least ten times. DNA for the CDR3: TGTGCCAGCGGAACTACAAGGGAGACCCAGTACTTC. It encodes CASGTTRETQYF. The rearrangement uses TRBV6-1 and TRBJ2-5; D is unresolved. CDR1 and CDR2 from the germline V gene are MNHNS and SASEGT. Trimming removed 8 bases at V and 5 bases at J, with 12 bases between. The CDR3 extends over 12 amino acids.

A few counts support this clonotype. A single base separates this from a much larger clone, so it may be a read error. V and J are TRBV6-1 and TRBJ2-1, with 7 bases that match TRBD2. The CDR3 has 15 amino acids. The germline V gene encodes CDR1 MNHNS and CDR2 SASEGT. The CDR3 DNA reads TGTGTCAGCAGGCTAGCGGCGTACTCCTACAATGAGCAGTTCTTC. Its translation is CVSRLAAYSYNEQFF.